Presented here are 5 T cell receptor beta chains from one specimen sequenced in a study of cytomegalovirus exposure and HLA in healthy donors (dated by TCRdb to about 2017). Libraries were made using the immunoSEQ multiplex PCR assay. For the multiplex PCR, a mixture combining 60 forward primers for TCR Vbeta segments and 13 reverse primers for TCR Jbeta segments was used. TCRdb limited this immuneACCESS table to in-frame rearrangements with V and J called. A share of clones is missing; checked studies link under half to unresolved V genes, and the rest is unexplained. This sample lists about 180,000 clones; approximately 80% were detected once. The ten largest clonotypes hold 1.2% of the sample. The sample taken for sequencing was PBMCs. These receptors all stem from a boy between 2 and 15 years old in good health and CMV-seronegative.

The J gene is TRBJ2-3, the V gene TRBV21-1; TRBD1, as called in the table, went unchecked against the DNA. TRBV21-1 is classified as a pseudogene. The CDR3 loop spans 15 amino acids. In DNA, the CDR3 is TGTGCCAGCAGCAAAGACAGCCAGAGCACAGATACGCAGTATTTT. Its translation is CASSKDSQSTDTQYF.

This chain links TRBV30 with TRBJ2-7; 8 bases are a match to TRBD2. This CDR3 has 16 amino acids. In germline, CDR1 is GTSNPN, CDR2 SVGIG (reference sequence). Unmatched junction bases numbered 14, after V lost 4 bases and J lost 3 bases. This chain's CDR3 is CAWTPAVGLAGYEQYF. CDR3 bases: TGTGCCTGGACCCCCGCCGTGGGGCTAGCGGGCTACGAGCAGTACTTC.

This sequence joins TRBV23-1 and TRBJ1-2; the match to TRBD1 covers 8 bases. TRBV23-1 counts as an open reading frame of uncertain function. The CDR3 totals 16 residues. With 0 bases clipped from V and 7 bases from J, the junction kept 10 bases outside the gene matches. Here the CDR3 reads CASSQSMGQGAIGYTF. The CDR3 region has the DNA TGCGCCAGCAGTCAATCGATGGGGCAGGGGGCGATTGGCTACACCTTC.

This chain uses TRBV9 with TRBJ1-1, with 9 bases aligning to TRBD1. CDR3 size: 14 residues. V lost 4 bases, J lost 6 bases, and 7 bases stayed unmatched. Germline V gene sequence: CDR1 SGDLS, CDR2 YYNGEE. CDR3 DNA sequence: TGTGCCAGCAGCCCGGACAGGGGAGGATCTGAAGCTTTCTTT. Translated: CASSPDRGGSEAFF.

The rearrangement joins TRBV5-1 to TRBJ2-1, with D maybe TRBD1 (5 bases). Trimming took 4 bases from V and 3 from J, leaving 14 bases between them. CDR3 size: 15 residues. CDR1 SGHRS and CDR2 YFSETQ come from the germline V gene. In DNA form, the CDR3 reads TGCGCCAGCAGCCCCCAGGACACCAGCTACAATGAGCAGTTCTTC. As protein: CASSPQDTSYNEQFF.